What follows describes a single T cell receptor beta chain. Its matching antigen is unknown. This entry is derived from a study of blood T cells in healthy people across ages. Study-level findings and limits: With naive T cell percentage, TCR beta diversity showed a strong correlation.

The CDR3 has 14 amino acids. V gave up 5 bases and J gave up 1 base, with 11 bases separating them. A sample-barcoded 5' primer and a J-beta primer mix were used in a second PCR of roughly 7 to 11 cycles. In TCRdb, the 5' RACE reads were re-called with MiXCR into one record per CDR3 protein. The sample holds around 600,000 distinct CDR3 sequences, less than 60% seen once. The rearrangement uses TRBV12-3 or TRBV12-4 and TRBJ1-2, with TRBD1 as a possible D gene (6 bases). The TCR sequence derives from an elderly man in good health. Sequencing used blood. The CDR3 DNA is TGTGCCAGCAGTACACAGGGCCATAACTATGGCTACACCTTC. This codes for CASSTQGHNYGYTF.